Presented here are 14 T cell receptor beta chains from one specimen sequenced in a study of identical twins. One entry per CDR3 protein, called by TCRdb with MiXCR from the 5' RACE reads. Here the sample spans a few hundred thousand distinct CDR3 sequences, roughly 15% being singletons. The same data also contributed to another study, on yellow fever vaccine responses in identical twins.

Sample: CD4+ T cells sorted from blood. Every receptor here comes from a young woman in good health.

This clonotype was counted only a few times. The chain combines TRBV7-6 with TRBJ2-1; 10 positions agree with TRBD2. There are 15 residues in the CDR3. CDR1 SGHVS and CDR2 FNYEAQ come from the germline V gene. The V gene end was trimmed by 4 bases and the J gene end by 2 bases; junction bases not matched to a gene: 2. As DNA, the CDR3 is TGTGCCAGCAGCTCAGCGGGAGGGCCCTACAATGAGCAGTTCTTC. Translation: CASSSAGGPYNEQFF.

V and J are TRBV28 and TRBJ2-5; D may be TRBD1 (5 bases). The CDR3 runs to 12 residues. Germline V gives CDR1 MDHEN, CDR2 SYDVKM. V lost 10 bases and J 6 bases, leaving 15 bases between the germline ends. The DNA for the CDR3 is TGTGCCACCGCCGGACAATCGAAGACCCAGTACTTC. Translation: CATAGQSKTQYF.

The rearrangement links TRBV5-1 to TRBJ2-1; 10 bases map to TRBD2. Per germline, CDR1 SGHRS and CDR2 YFSETQ. V lost 4 bases, J lost 3 bases, and 7 bases stayed unmatched. The CDR3 contains 16 residues. In nucleotides, the CDR3 is TGCGCCAGCAGCGAAGCGGGAGGGCTCCACTACAATGAGCAGTTCTTC. The encoded protein is CASSEAGGLHYNEQFF.

The chain has TRBV19 and TRBJ2-7, with 9 bases fitting TRBD2. The CDR3 has 16 residues. Germline CDR1 and CDR2: LNHDA and SQIVND (reference sequence). Unmatched junction bases numbered 7, after V lost 0 bases and J lost 4 bases. The CDR3 here is CASSIDQAGGPYEQYF. The CDR3 DNA reads as TGTGCCAGTAGTATAGATCAGGCGGGAGGGCCTTACGAGCAGTACTTC.

CDR3: CASSEWGAITDTQYF. The CDR3 DNA reads TGTGCCAGCAGTGAATGGGGGGCGATCACAGATACGCAGTATTTT. The rearrangement joins TRBV2 to TRBJ2-3; either TRBD1 or TRBD2 may supply D (6 bases each). CDR1 and CDR2 from the germline V gene are SNHLY and FYNNEI. This CDR3 comprises 15 residues. The V end was cut by 2 bases, the J end by 2 bases, with 11 bases between.

The table lists this clonotype with many counts. This chain connects TRBV12-3 or TRBV12-4 to TRBJ1-1; possible D gene TRBD1, 5 bases. The V end lost 4 bases, the J end lost 4 bases, and 19 bases lay between the germline ends. This CDR3 has 16 amino acids. CDR3: CASSSGSLGPGTEAFF. For the CDR3, the DNA is TGTGCCAGCAGTTCCGGGTCTTTGGGGCCGGGCACTGAAGCTTTCTTT.

The CDR3 loop reads CASSPLLQTSYNEQFF. The CDR3 DNA reads as TGTGCCAGCTCACCACTTTTACAGACCTCCTACAATGAGCAGTTCTTC. The genes are TRBV18 and TRBJ2-1, with D unclear. V was clipped by 1 base and J by 0 bases, with 10 bases between them. Germline V CDR1 and CDR2: KGHSH, LQKENI. The CDR3 spans 16 residues.

This clonotype was seen only a few times. The rearrangement links TRBV6-5 to TRBJ2-5, with 14 nucleotides matching TRBD2. This CDR3 region has 16 residues. With 3 bases clipped from V and 2 bases from J, the junction kept 2 bases outside the gene matches. The V gene's germline CDR1 is MNHEY and CDR2 SVGAGI. Here the CDR3 DNA reads TGTGCCAGCAGTTATGGGACTAGCGGGGGTCAAGAGACCCAGTACTTC. The encoded protein is CASSYGTSGGQETQYF.

The rearrangement joins TRBV6-5 to TRBJ1-5, with unresolved D. Trimming left V 2 bases short and J 4 bases short, with 9 bases between. Germline CDR1 MNHEY, CDR2 SVGAGI. The CDR3 is made up of 14 amino acids. The CDR3 nucleotides are TGTGCCAGCAGTTACCCAGCGGGGAATCAGCCCCAGCATTTT. It specifies CASSYPAGNQPQHF.

The chain has TRBV5-1 and TRBJ2-7; 7 nucleotides agree with TRBD2. The CDR3 has 16 amino acids. J was trimmed by 3 bases and V by 4 bases; bases with no gene match: 13. The V gene's germline CDR1 is SGHRS and CDR2 YFSETQ. In DNA form, the CDR3 reads TGCGCCAGCAGCCGGGGGGAGCTTCAAGACTTCTACGAGCAGTACTTC. This sequence encodes CASSRGELQDFYEQYF.

This sequence joins TRBV9 and TRBJ2-2; no reliable D call. Trimming shortened V by 0 bases and J by 1 base, and 4 bases separated the two germline ends. The germline gives CDR1 SGDLS, CDR2 YYNGEE. The CDR3 runs 14 residues. CDR3 residues: CASSVGVNTGELFF. The CDR3 DNA reads as TGTGCCAGCAGCGTAGGGGTGAACACCGGGGAGCTGTTTTTT.

This clonotype has just a few counts. The rearrangement uses TRBV9 and TRBJ2-7, with D possibly called TRBD1 or TRBD2 (5 bases each). The V gene lost 7 bases and the J gene lost 6 bases, with 14 bases spanning the gap. Germline CDR1 SGDLS, CDR2 YYNGEE. This CDR3 spans 12 amino acids. In DNA form, the CDR3 reads TGTGCCAGCCAGGGCCCGGCGGGCGAGCAGTACTTC. Translating it yields CASQGPAGEQYF.

This clonotype came up a few times. The V and J genes are TRBV12-3 or TRBV12-4 and TRBJ2-2, with 8 nucleotides matching TRBD2. V lost 0 bases and J lost 1; bases outside the gene matches: 4. The CDR3 is made up of 17 amino acids. The chain's CDR3 is CASSLANLAGNTGELFF. The DNA of the CDR3 is TGTGCCAGCAGTTTAGCGAATCTAGCGGGGAACACCGGGGAGCTGTTTTTT.

The J gene is TRBJ1-1, the V gene TRBV7-2; 10 positions match TRBD1. The CDR3 is 16 residues long. V was clipped by 5 bases and J by 2 bases; unmatched bases: 8. CDR1 SGHTA and CDR2 FQGNSA come from the germline V gene. DNA of the CDR3: TGTGCCAGCAGCCTACGACAGGGGGCGGGTAACACTGAAGCTTTCTTT. Its translation is CASSLRQGAGNTEAFF.